Presented here are 21 T cell receptor beta chains from one specimen sequenced in a study of patients and donors after allogeneic stem cell transplantation. Via MiXCR, TCRdb re-called the RT-PCR reads, giving one row per CDR3 protein. The sample has 70,000 or so distinct CDR3 sequences, about 30% seen once; the top ten hold less than 30%. The sequencing sample was made of blood, either unsorted or a sorted T cell fraction (not recorded which). The receptors shown here come from a human donor who was either an allogeneic HSCT recipient or a stem cell or donor lymphocyte infusion donor (not recorded which). It is not recorded whose cells these are; they may come from a transplant donor.

The CDR3 sequence: CASSFSVMVSPLHF. In DNA, the CDR3 is TGTGCCAGCAGCTTTTCTGTGATGGTGTCACCCCTCCACTTT. This chain links TRBV7-9 with TRBJ1-6; D not certain. The V gene's germline CDR1 is SEHNR and CDR2 FQNEAQ (reference sequence). The ends were cut back, 3 bases at V and 10 bases at J, with 13 bases in the middle. The CDR3 extends over 14 amino acids.

This clonotype has only a few counts. The chain uses TRBV28 and TRBJ1-5, with unresolved D. The germline V gene encodes CDR1 MDHEN and CDR2 SYDVKM. The CDR3 runs 12 residues. V was pared by 6 bases and J by 6 bases, with 9 bases between. The CDR3 is CASSRSTQPQHF. The DNA for the CDR3 is TGTGCCAGCAGCCGCAGTACTCAGCCCCAGCATTTT. Full variable domain (remainder filled in from reference TRBV28 and TRBJ1-5): DVKVTQSSRYLVKRTGEKVFLECVQDMDHENMFWYRQDPGLGLRLIYFSYDVKMKEKGDIPEGYSVSREKKERFSLILESASTNQTSMYLCASSRSTQPQHFGDGTRLSIL.

This clonotype was detected a few times. The chain combines TRBV10-3 with TRBJ1-2; D may be TRBD1 (6 bases). CDR1 is ENHRY, CDR2 SYGVKD, per germline. This CDR3 has 13 residues. Trimming took 5 bases from V and 7 from J, leaving 14 bases between them. CDR3 coding DNA: TGTGCCATCAGTAAGCAGGGGACTGGTGGCTACACCTTC. It is translated as CAISKQGTGGYTF.

The chain uses TRBV2 and TRBJ1-6; D is possibly TRBD1 (6 bases). This CDR3 region has 12 residues. Trimming removed 9 bases from V and 6 bases from J, with 9 bases in between. Germline CDR1 reads SNHLY; CDR2 reads FYNNEI. CDR3 loop: CARRGLNSPLHF. CDR3 in DNA: TGTGCCAGACGGGGGCTTAATTCACCCCTCCACTTT.

The table lists this clonotype with a few counts. V gene TRBV12-3 or TRBV12-4 combines with J gene TRBJ1-3; tentatively, D is TRBD1 (6 bases). V was trimmed by 4 bases and J by 7 bases, leaving 11 bases between them. The CDR3 is 13 residues long. CDR3 nucleotide sequence: TGTGCCAGCAGTTCACAGGGTTGGAACACCATATATTTT. It codes for CASSSQGWNTIYF.

This clonotype is a singleton in its sample. The CDR3 region is CASTDRGETGELFF. Written as DNA, the CDR3 is TGTGCCAGCACCGACAGGGGTGAAACCGGGGAGCTGTTTTTT. The chain combines TRBV21-1 with TRBJ2-2; no DNA check was done on the table's D call, TRBD1. TRBV21-1 is a listed pseudogene. The CDR3 has 14 residues.

This clonotype was detected only a few times. This chain links TRBV5-1 with TRBJ1-1; TRBD1 matches at 9 bases. This CDR3 has 16 residues. Germline CDR1 SGHRS, CDR2 YFSETQ. Trimming cost V 5 bases and J 1 base; bases outside gene matches: 9. This chain's CDR3 is CASRTLYRGQNTEAFF. CDR3 nucleotides: TGCGCCAGCAGGACCCTTTACAGGGGGCAGAACACTGAAGCTTTCTTT.

This clonotype was picked up a small number of times. This rearrangement joins TRBV12-3 or TRBV12-4 to TRBJ2-7; unclear D gene. Trimming stripped 6 bases from V and 5 bases from J, with 8 bases between. There are 11 residues in the CDR3. The CDR3 coding sequence is TGTGCCAGCAGCTCCCTTAACGAGCAGTACTTC. It yields the protein CASSSLNEQYF.

This clonotype is a singleton in its sample. The chain uses TRBV18 and TRBJ1-2; a possible D gene is TRBD1 (6 bases). The CDR3 totals 13 residues. V was shortened by 1 base and J by 8 bases, with 11 bases between the two germline ends. CDR1 is KGHSH and CDR2 is LQKENI in the germline V gene. CDR3 region: CASSPQYRDGYTF. The CDR3 DNA follows: TGTGCCAGCTCACCACAGTACAGGGACGGCTACACCTTC.

This clonotype has only a few counts. The rearrangement uses TRBV24-1 and TRBJ1-2; D remains unclear. The germline V and J ends were trimmed by 3 bases and 4 bases, with 11 bases remaining between them. The CDR3 loop spans 14 amino acids. In germline, CDR1 is KGHDR, CDR2 SFDVKD. CDR3 DNA: TGTGCCACCAGTGATGTGCAGGAGTTCTATGGCTACACCTTC. Its translation is CATSDVQEFYGYTF.

This clonotype has just one count. The chain employs TRBV27 and TRBJ1-1; tentative D call: TRBD1 (6 bases). V lost 3 bases and J 0 bases, leaving 8 bases between the germline ends. CDR1 and CDR2 from the germline V gene are MNHEY and SMNVEV (reference sequence). The CDR3 covers 14 residues. The CDR3 bases are TGTGCCAGCAGTTTCTCAGGGGTGAACACTGAAGCTTTCTTT. Translation gives CASSFSGVNTEAFF.

Only a few counts were recorded for this clonotype. This rearrangement joins TRBV27 to TRBJ1-1; no definite D call. CDR3 length: 13 residues. The V and J ends lost 7 bases and 1 base respectively, with 10 bases between them. From germline, CDR1 is MNHEY and CDR2 SMNVEV (reference sequence). The CDR3: CASTTLPNTEAFF. The CDR3 region has the DNA TGTGCCAGCACCACCCTTCCGAACACTGAAGCTTTCTTT.

This clonotype occurred a few times. The chain is built from TRBV7-6 and TRBJ2-3; D is tentatively TRBD1 or TRBD2 (5 bases each). The CDR3 extends over 14 amino acids. Germline V gene lookup returns CDR1 SGHVS and CDR2 FNYEAQ. V was pared by 4 bases and J by 2 bases, with 10 bases between. The CDR3 DNA follows: TGTGCCAGCAGCTCGGGACGGAACACAGATACGCAGTATTTT. This codes for CASSSGRNTDTQYF.

The genes are TRBV12-3 or TRBV12-4 and TRBJ1-5, with 12 bases lining up with TRBD1. With 3 bases clipped from V and 5 bases from J, the junction kept 2 bases outside the gene matches. This CDR3 has 15 amino acids. The CDR3 spells CASSLGQGADQPQHF. CDR3 coding DNA: TGTGCCAGCAGTTTGGGACAGGGGGCAGATCAGCCCCAGCATTTT.

On this clonotype itself: One base away lies a much larger clone, so this may be a sequencing read error. No conserved phenylalanine or tryptophan ends this CDR3, so it is likely a read error. The gene calls are TRBV5-1 and TRBJ1-5, with 10 bases matching TRBD1. The CDR3 contains 15 residues. The germline V gene has CDR1 SGHRS and CDR2 YFSETQ. V dropped 4 bases and J dropped 2; count of bases not matched to a gene: 3. CDR3 residues: CASSPGTGGNQPQHL. The CDR3 DNA sequence: TGCGCCAGCAGCCCCGGGACAGGGGGCAATCAGCCCCAGCATTTG.

This rearrangement joins TRBV15 to TRBJ1-1; perhaps TRBD1 as D (5 bases). From germline, CDR1 is LNHNV and CDR2 YYDKDF (reference sequence). The CDR3 loop spans 13 amino acids. Trimming left V 2 bases short and J 3 bases short, with 7 bases between. The CDR3 region is CATSRQGDTEAFF. In DNA form, the CDR3 reads TGTGCCACCAGCAGACAGGGAGACACTGAAGCTTTCTTT.

This rearrangement joins TRBV9 to TRBJ2-2; 11 bases align to TRBD2. This CDR3 has 14 amino acids. V trimming: 7 bases; J trimming: 4 bases; junction bases outside the gene matches: 3. The germline CDR1 and CDR2 sequences are SGDLS and YYNGEE. As DNA, the CDR3 is TGTGCCAGCCGAGGACTAGCGGGCACCGGGGAGCTGTTTTTT. Residues: CASRGLAGTGELFF.

The rearrangement uses TRBV6-2 or TRBV6-3 and TRBJ2-1; 8 bases are a match to TRBD1. Unmatched junction bases numbered 5, after V lost 7 bases and J lost 9 bases. The V gene's germline CDR1 is MNHEY and CDR2 SVGEGT. The CDR3 consists of 12 residues. The CDR3 sequence: CASNGQGIEQFF. CDR3 coding DNA: TGTGCCAGCAACGGACAGGGCATTGAGCAGTTCTTC.

The CDR3 sequence is CASTRRATDTQYF. CDR3 bases: TGTGCCAGTACGCGGAGGGCCACAGATACGCAGTATTTT. The chain couples TRBV19 to TRBJ2-3, with a possible D match to TRBD2 (6 bases). The CDR3 is 13 residues long. The V gene's germline CDR1 is LNHDA and CDR2 SQIVND (reference sequence). V lost 7 bases and J 2 bases, leaving 10 bases between the germline ends.

This clonotype came up a few times. The rearrangement joins TRBV5-1 to TRBJ2-7, with 8 bases aligning to TRBD2. The junction had 8 bases not matched to a gene; V was cut back by 3 bases and J by 3 bases. CDR1 is SGHRS, CDR2 YFSETQ, per germline. CDR3 length: 15 residues. CDR3: CASSSGLAVYYEQYF. The CDR3 DNA is TGCGCCAGCAGCTCCGGACTAGCAGTATACTACGAGCAGTACTTC.

The rearrangement links TRBV12-3 or TRBV12-4 to TRBJ2-7; D not certain. V was cut by 6 bases and J by 2 bases, with 14 bases left in between. This CDR3 has 14 residues. For the CDR3, the DNA is TGTGCCAGCAGCAACTTGTCGGCTACCTACGAGCAGTACTTC. Translated, it gives CASSNLSATYEQYF.